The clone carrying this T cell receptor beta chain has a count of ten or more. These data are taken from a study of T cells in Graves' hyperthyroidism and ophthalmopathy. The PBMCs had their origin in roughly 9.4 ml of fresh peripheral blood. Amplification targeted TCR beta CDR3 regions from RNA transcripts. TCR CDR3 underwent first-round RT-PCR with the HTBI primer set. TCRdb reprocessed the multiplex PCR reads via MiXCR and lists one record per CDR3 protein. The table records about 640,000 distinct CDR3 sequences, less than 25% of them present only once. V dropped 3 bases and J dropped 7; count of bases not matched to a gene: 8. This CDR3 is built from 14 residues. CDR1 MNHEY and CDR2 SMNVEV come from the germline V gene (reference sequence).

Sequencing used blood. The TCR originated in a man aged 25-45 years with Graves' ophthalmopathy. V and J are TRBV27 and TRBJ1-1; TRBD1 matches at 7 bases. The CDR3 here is CASSFAQGGSEAFF. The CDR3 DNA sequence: TGTGCCAGCAGTTTTGCTCAGGGGGGCAGTGAAGCTTTCTTT.